Each of the 22 T cell receptor beta chains below was sequenced from the same sample in a study of blood T cell repertoires in COVID-19. Profiling relied on immunoSEQ multiplex PCR, and the TCRdb table lists in-frame clones only, not all of them. The sample holds fewer than 500,000 clones, more than 75% seen once. The source material was PBMCs or T cells enriched from blood (not recorded which). The receptors were gathered from a man in his thirties or forties who had recovered from COVID-19.

In its sample, this clone was seen a few times. The chain employs TRBV15 and TRBJ2-3; perhaps TRBD2 as D (5 bases). The CDR3 extends over 13 amino acids. Germline V gives CDR1 LNHNV, CDR2 YYDKDF (reference sequence). The ends were cut back, 7 bases at V and 2 bases at J, with 10 bases in the middle. The CDR3 protein is CATTRGSTDTQYF. Written as DNA, the CDR3 is TGTGCCACCACTCGAGGGTCCACAGATACGCAGTATTTT.

The chain recombines TRBV25-1 with TRBJ2-7; possible D gene TRBD1, 6 bases. V dropped 6 bases and J dropped 6 bases, with 9 bases sitting between them. CDR3 length: 11 amino acids. Germline CDR1 is MGHDK and CDR2 is SYGVNS. CDR3 coding DNA: TGTGCCAGCAGCACAGGGACCGAGCAGTACTTC. Protein sequence: CASSTGTEQYF.

With respect to this clone: At one end the junction does not follow the germline gene, possibly because of a read error. V usage is TRBV9 and J usage is TRBJ2-3; TRBD2 matches at 10 bases. This CDR3 spans 17 amino acids. The germline CDR1 and CDR2 sequences are SGDLS and YYNGEE. CDR3 sequence (DNA): TGTGCCAGCACCGTAGGACTAGCGGTCTCTAGCACAGATACGCAGTATTTT. Protein: CASTVGLAVSSTDTQYF.

This chain connects TRBV5-1 to TRBJ2-2; TRBD1 agrees at 9 bases. The CDR3 length is 16 residues. The trim removed 4 bases at V and 4 bases at J, leaving 8 bases unmatched. Per the germline V gene, CDR1 is SGHRS and CDR2 is YFSETQ. CDR3 DNA sequence: TGCGCCAGCAGCCCTGGACAGGGGCTACGCACCGGGGAGCTGTTTTTT. It encodes CASSPGQGLRTGELFF. The variable domain in full, completed from reference TRBV5-1 and TRBJ2-2, reads KAGVTQTPRYLIKTRGQQVTLSCSPISGHRSVSWYQQTPGQGLQFLFEYFSETQRNKGNFPGRFSGRQFSNSRSEMNVSTLELGDSALYLCASSPGQGLRTGELFFGEGSRLTVL.

The V and J genes are TRBV11-2 and TRBJ2-7, with a tentative D call TRBD2 (6 bases). Deletions cut 5 bases from V and 7 bases from J, with 12 bases between. The germline CDR1 and CDR2 sequences are SGHAT and FQNNGV. CDR3 size: 12 residues. The CDR3 reads CASSIEEGEQYF. The CDR3 DNA is TGTGCCAGCAGCATCGAGGAGGGGGAGCAGTACTTC.

In its sample, this clone was seen once. This chain joins TRBV30 and TRBJ1-5; no clear D gene. Per the germline V gene, CDR1 is GTSNPN and CDR2 is SVGIG (reference sequence). The CDR3 consists of 13 residues. V dropped 1 base and J dropped 0 bases, with 4 bases sitting between them. CDR3 in amino acids: CAWSAGSNQPQHF. The DNA of the CDR3 is TGTGCCTGGAGTGCGGGTAGCAATCAGCCCCAGCATTTT.

CDR3 coding DNA: TGTGCCAGCAGCACCGACTCGACAGGGAGTGGCTACACCTTC. Translated, it gives CASSTDSTGSGYTF. V and J are TRBV5-4 and TRBJ1-2, with 7 bases matching TRBD1. J lost 7 bases, V lost 4 bases, and 10 bases had no gene match. This CDR3 spans 14 amino acids. Germline CDR1 SGHNT, CDR2 YYREEE (reference sequence). Complete variable domain (other parts from reference TRBV5-4 and TRBJ1-2): ETGVTQSPTHLIKTRGQQVTLRCSSQSGHNTVSWYQQALGQGPQFIFQYYREEENGRGNFPPRFSGLQFPNYSSELNVNALELDDSALYLCASSTDSTGSGYTFGSGTRLTVV.

The chain couples TRBV20-1 to TRBJ2-1; possibly TRBD2 for D (5 bases). This CDR3 has 11 amino acids. Germline lookup yields CDR1 DFQATT and CDR2 SNEGSKA (reference sequence). V was pared by 6 bases and J by 9 bases, with 12 bases between. CDR3 residues: CSAGNAGEQFF. Written as DNA, the CDR3 is TGCAGTGCCGGGAACGCGGGTGAGCAGTTCTTC.

The chain carries TRBV24-1 and TRBJ2-5; D is unresolved. V was pared by 3 bases and J by 4 bases, with 17 bases between. The V gene's germline CDR1 is KGHDR and CDR2 SFDVKD. This CDR3 has 16 amino acids. The CDR3: CATSDGATEVSETQYF. For the CDR3, the DNA is TGTGCCACCAGTGATGGAGCGACTGAAGTCTCAGAGACCCAGTACTTC.

This rearrangement joins TRBV18 to TRBJ1-3; 11 nucleotides line up with TRBD1. The CDR3 runs to 17 residues. Germline CDR1 and CDR2: KGHSH and LQKENI. The V segment lost 3 bases and the J segment 4 bases; nucleotides outside the gene matches: 8. The CDR3 spells CASSPTGQGAGGNTIYF. DNA of the CDR3: TGTGCCAGCTCACCCACTGGACAGGGGGCCGGAGGAAACACCATATATTTT.

This chain connects TRBV5-4 to TRBJ1-3; perhaps TRBD1 as D (5 bases). The germline gives CDR1 SGHNT, CDR2 YYREEE (reference sequence). V was clipped by 4 bases and J by 4 bases, with 18 bases between them. This CDR3 has 16 residues. CDR3 bases: TGTGCCAGCAGCCCTGGTGGTGCAGGGTCAGGAAACACCATATATTTT. This codes for CASSPGGAGSGNTIYF. The full variable domain, completed using reference TRBV5-4 and TRBJ1-3, is ETGVTQSPTHLIKTRGQQVTLRCSSQSGHNTVSWYQQALGQGPQFIFQYYREEENGRGNFPPRFSGLQFPNYSSELNVNALELDDSALYLCASSPGGAGSGNTIYFGEGSWLTVV.

Turning to this clone: Other DNA sequences in the sample encode the same CDR3. This chain links TRBV2 with TRBJ1-5; D is ambiguous. The CDR3 runs to 13 residues. Germline assignment: CDR1 SNHLY and CDR2 FYNNEI. V was shortened by 6 bases and J by 2 bases, with 8 bases between the two germline ends. The DNA for the CDR3 is TGTGCCAGCAGGGGCCAGGGCAATCAGCCCCAGCATTTT. As protein: CASRGQGNQPQHF.

This chain links TRBV12-2 with TRBJ2-2; TRBD1 was called by the table and not checked on the DNA. TRBV12-2 is deemed a pseudogene. This CDR3 contains 15 residues. Written as DNA, the CDR3 is TGTGCAAGTTTATACCGGGACAGATACACCGGGGAGCTGTTTTTT. Translating it yields CASLYRDRYTGELFF.

CDR3 region: CASSLAAGVPNSPLHF. CDR3 DNA: TGCGCCAGCAGCTTGGCGGCAGGGGTCCCCAATTCACCCCTCCACTTT. The genes are TRBV5-1 and TRBJ1-6, with a tentative D call TRBD1 (6 bases). The germline gives CDR1 SGHRS, CDR2 YFSETQ. Trimming took off 0 bases at V and 7 bases at J, with 14 bases between the two ends. This CDR3 region has 16 residues.

The CDR3 sequence: CASWRGETQYF. The CDR3 region has the DNA TGTGCCAGCTGGCGGGGGGAGACCCAGTACTTC. J is TRBJ2-5 and V is TRBV2, with 7 bases that match TRBD2. This CDR3 has 11 amino acids. Germline V gene sequence: CDR1 SNHLY, CDR2 FYNNEI. V shed 8 bases, J shed 5 bases, and the junction held 2 bases outside the gene matches. Full variable domain (rest looked up from reference TRBV2 and TRBJ2-5): EPEVTQTPSHQVTQMGQEVILRCVPISNHLYFYWYRQILGQKVEFLVSFYNNEISEKSEIFDDQFSVERPDGSNFTLKIRSTKLEDSAMYFCASWRGETQYFGPGTRLLVL.

The chain couples TRBV5-1 to TRBJ2-1; TRBD1 might be the D (5 bases). The V end lost 0 bases, the J end lost 10 bases, and 8 bases lay between the germline ends. Germline-derived CDR1 and CDR2 are SGHRS and YFSETQ. This CDR3 has 12 residues. The CDR3 loop reads CASSLVDREQFF. The CDR3 nucleotides read TGCGCCAGCAGCTTGGTCGACAGAGAGCAGTTCTTC. Full variable domain (missing parts from reference TRBV5-1 and TRBJ2-1): KAGVTQTPRYLIKTRGQQVTLSCSPISGHRSVSWYQQTPGQGLQFLFEYFSETQRNKGNFPGRFSGRQFSNSRSEMNVSTLELGDSALYLCASSLVDREQFFGPGTRLTVL.

On this clone: The sample has other DNA sequences that encode this CDR3 too. This rearrangement joins TRBV19 to TRBJ1-1; D gene uncertain. Germline V CDR1 and CDR2: LNHDA, SQIVND (reference sequence). The germline V and J ends were trimmed by 2 bases and 1 base, with 5 bases remaining between them. This CDR3 spans 13 amino acids. Written as DNA, the CDR3 is TGTGCCAGTAGTATAAGCCAGAACACTGAAGCTTTCTTT. It encodes CASSISQNTEAFF.

This chain connects TRBV5-5 to TRBJ1-6, with D perhaps TRBD1 (5 bases). This CDR3 has 15 residues. The V end lost 5 bases, the J end lost 6 bases, and 15 bases lay between the germline ends. CDR1 and CDR2 (germline): SGHKS, YYEKEE (reference sequence). The CDR3 nucleotides read TGTGCCAGCAGGCCCGGGACTTCTCCTAATTCACCCCTCCACTTT. Encoded protein: CASRPGTSPNSPLHF.

CDR3 residues: CASSRGQLNYGYTF. CDR3 nucleotide sequence: TGTGCCAGCAGCCGGGGACAACTTAACTATGGCTACACCTTC. The V gene is TRBV7-2, the J gene TRBJ1-2, with a tentative D call TRBD1 (6 bases). This CDR3 spans 14 amino acids. The germline V gene has CDR1 SGHTA and CDR2 FQGNSA. Trimming shortened V by 5 bases and J by 1 base, and 11 bases separated the two germline ends.

Worth noting for this clone: This same CDR3 is encoded by further DNA sequences in the sample. This rearrangement joins TRBV7-9 to TRBJ2-5; TRBD1 might be the D (6 bases). CDR1 is SEHNR, CDR2 FQNEAQ, per germline (reference sequence). The V end was cut by 4 bases, the J end by 5 bases, with 14 bases between. The CDR3 contains 14 residues. CDR3 in amino acids: CASSSTGTGETQYF. Here the CDR3 DNA reads TGTGCCAGCAGCTCTACAGGGACGGGGGAGACCCAGTACTTC. The full variable domain, completed using reference TRBV7-9 and TRBJ2-5, is DTGVSQNPRHKITKRGQNVTFRCDPISEHNRLYWYRQTLGQGPEFLTYFQNEAQLEKSRLLSDRFSAERPKGSFSTLEIQRTEQGDSAMYLCASSSTGTGETQYFGPGTRLLVL.

J is TRBJ1-6 and V is TRBV19, with 8 bases identical to TRBD1. CDR1 LNHDA and CDR2 SQIVND come from the germline V gene (reference sequence). This CDR3 region has 15 residues. The V and J ends lost 6 bases and 6 bases, in that order; junction bases with no gene match: 7. The CDR3 coding sequence is TGTGCCAGTAGGGACGCAGGGGGCTCTAATTCACCCCTCCACTTT. Its protein product is CASRDAGGSNSPLHF. The full variable domain, rest sourced from reference TRBV19 and TRBJ1-6, is DGGITQSPKYLFRKEGQNVTLSCEQNLNHDAMYWYRQDPGQGLRLIYYSQIVNDFQKGDIAEGYSVSREKKESFPLTVTSAQKNPTAFYLCASRDAGGSNSPLHFGNGTRLTVT.

The chain has TRBV24-1 and TRBJ2-3; tentatively, D is TRBD2 (5 bases). With 11 bases removed from V and 1 base from J, the gap between germline ends came to 12 bases. Per germline, CDR1 KGHDR and CDR2 SFDVKD. The CDR3 has 13 amino acids. The CDR3: CARTDWGTDTQYF. CDR3 nucleotides: TGTGCCAGGACGGACTGGGGCACAGATACGCAGTATTTT.